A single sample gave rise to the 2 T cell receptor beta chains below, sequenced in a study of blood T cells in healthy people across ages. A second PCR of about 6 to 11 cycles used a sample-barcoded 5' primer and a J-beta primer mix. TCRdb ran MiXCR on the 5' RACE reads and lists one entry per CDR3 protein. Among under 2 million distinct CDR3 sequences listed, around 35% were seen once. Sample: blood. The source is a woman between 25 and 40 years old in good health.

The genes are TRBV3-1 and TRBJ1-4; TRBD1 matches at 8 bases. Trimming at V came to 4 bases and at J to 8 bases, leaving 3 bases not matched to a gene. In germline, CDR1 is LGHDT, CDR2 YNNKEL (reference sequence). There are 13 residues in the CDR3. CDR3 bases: TGTGCCAGCAGCCCGACAGGGGCGGAAAAACTGTTTTTT. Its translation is CASSPTGAEKLFF.

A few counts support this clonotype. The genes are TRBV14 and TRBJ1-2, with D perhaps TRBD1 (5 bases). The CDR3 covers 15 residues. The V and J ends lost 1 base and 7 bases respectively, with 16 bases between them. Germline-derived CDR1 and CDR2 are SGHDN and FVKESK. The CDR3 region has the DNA TGTGCCAGCAGCCAAGCCCCCGCCAGGGCGCTTGGCTACACCTTC. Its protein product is CASSQAPARALGYTF.